This T cell receptor (beta chain) derives from a study of identical twins. Findings of the study overall: Within cord blood, abundant beta clonotypes carried fewer insertions, but memory repertoires showed no such trend. Models predicted less out-of-frame TCR alpha sharing in monozygotic twins than was found. Zero-insertion findings could be partly confounded by invariant cells (MAIT and iNKT cells).

A note on this clonotype: The antigen remains undetermined.

This CDR3 comprises 15 residues. V lost 6 bases to trimming and J lost 3 bases, with 18 bases between them. In germline, CDR1 is SGHTA, CDR2 FQGNSA. TCRdb re-called the 5' RACE reads through MiXCR, storing one row per CDR3 protein. This table has 550,000 to 800,000 distinct CDR3 sequences, just over 7% appearing once. Each donor was a healthy Caucasian. This same sample was also part of a study on yellow fever vaccine responses in identical twins.

This sequence was found in a woman aged 18-29 years in good health. The chain combines TRBV7-2 with TRBJ2-7; D could derive from TRBD1 or TRBD2 (5 bases each). The sequenced material came from PBMCs. CDR3 loop: CASSSPRGSYYEQYF. The CDR3 DNA reads as TGTGCCAGCAGTTCGCCACGGGGCTCATACTACGAGCAGTACTTC.